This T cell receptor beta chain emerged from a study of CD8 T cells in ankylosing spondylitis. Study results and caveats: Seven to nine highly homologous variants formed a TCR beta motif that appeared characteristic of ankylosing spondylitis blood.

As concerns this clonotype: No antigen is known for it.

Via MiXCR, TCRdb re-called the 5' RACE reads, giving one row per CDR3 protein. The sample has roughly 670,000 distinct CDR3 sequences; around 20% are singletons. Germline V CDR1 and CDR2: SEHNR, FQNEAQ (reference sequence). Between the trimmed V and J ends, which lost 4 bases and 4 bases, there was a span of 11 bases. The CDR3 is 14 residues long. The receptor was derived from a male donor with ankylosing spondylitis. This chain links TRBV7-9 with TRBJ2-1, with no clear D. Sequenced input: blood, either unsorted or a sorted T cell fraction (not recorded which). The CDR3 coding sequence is TGTGCCAGCAGCTCCAACCTGATTTACAATGAGCAGTTCTTC. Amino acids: CASSSNLIYNEQFF.